This T cell receptor beta chain was captured in a study of response to subunit inactivated influenza vaccine. V shed 2 bases and J 7 bases; nucleotides not matched to a gene: 3. This CDR3 has 15 amino acids. Germline assignment: CDR1 SGDLS and CDR2 YYNGEE. This clonotype appeared a few times. In TCRdb, the RT-PCR reads were re-called with MiXCR into one record per CDR3 protein. The sample lists 150,000 to 200,000 distinct CDR3 sequences, approximately 11% occurring once. The chain couples TRBV9 to TRBJ2-1; 13 bases are shared with TRBD2. This TCR derives from a man in his forties or fifties who received an inactivated influenza vaccine. Specimen: non-naive T cells sorted from PBMCs, collected roughly 6 weeks after vaccination. CDR3 nucleotide sequence: TGTGCCAGCAGCGTGAGGACTAGCGGGAGAAATGAGCAGTTCTTC. Its translation: CASSVRTSGRNEQFF.